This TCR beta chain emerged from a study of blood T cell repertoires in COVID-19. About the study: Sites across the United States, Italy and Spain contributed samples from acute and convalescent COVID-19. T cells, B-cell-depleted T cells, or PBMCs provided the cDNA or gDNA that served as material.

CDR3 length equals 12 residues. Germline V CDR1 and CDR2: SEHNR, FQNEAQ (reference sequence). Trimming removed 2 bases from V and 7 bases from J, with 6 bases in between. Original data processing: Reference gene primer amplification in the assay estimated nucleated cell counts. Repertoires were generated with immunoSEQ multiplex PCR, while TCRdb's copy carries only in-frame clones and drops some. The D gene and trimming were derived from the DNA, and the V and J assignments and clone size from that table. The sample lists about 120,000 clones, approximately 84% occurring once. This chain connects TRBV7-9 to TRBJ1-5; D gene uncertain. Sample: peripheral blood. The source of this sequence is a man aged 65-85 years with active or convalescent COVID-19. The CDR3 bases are TGTGCCAGCAGCTTATACGAGCAGCCCCAGCATTTT. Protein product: CASSLYEQPQHF.